Shown below are 3 T cell receptor beta chains from a single sample sequenced in a study of T cell changes during pregnancy in multiple sclerosis. Repertoires were generated with immunoSEQ multiplex PCR, while TCRdb's copy carries only in-frame clones and drops some. This table has 59,000 or so clones, about 93% appearing once. Here the sequenced sample was peripheral blood, taken in the third trimester of pregnancy. Receptors originate from a female donor in good health, enrolled as a control in a pregnancy study.

V gene TRBV12-5 combines with J gene TRBJ2-5, with a weak D call TRBD2 (5 bases). Between the trimmed V and J ends, which lost 0 bases and 3 bases, there was a span of 11 bases. This CDR3 has 15 residues. CDR1 LGHNT and CDR2 FRNRAP come from the germline V gene. CDR3 in DNA: TGTGCTAGTGGTTTGGTAAGCGGACCCAAAGAGACCCAGTACTTC. It specifies CASGLVSGPKETQYF.

The chain recombines TRBV5-1 with TRBJ2-1, with 9 nucleotides matching TRBD2. J gave up 9 bases and V 1 base, and 8 bases lay outside the gene matches. This CDR3 has 15 amino acids. The germline gives CDR1 SGHRS, CDR2 YFSETQ. The CDR3 coding sequence is TGCGCCAGCAGCTTGTATCTAGCGGGAAACAGTGAGCAGTTCTTC. Its protein product is CASSLYLAGNSEQFF. Complete variable domain (other parts from reference TRBV5-1 and TRBJ2-1): KAGVTQTPRYLIKTRGQQVTLSCSPISGHRSVSWYQQTPGQGLQFLFEYFSETQRNKGNFPGRFSGRQFSNSRSEMNVSTLELGDSALYLCASSLYLAGNSEQFFGPGTRLTVL.

A single count supports this clone. The chain couples TRBV9 to TRBJ1-2, with a tentative D call TRBD1 (6 bases). Germline-derived CDR1 and CDR2 are SGDLS and YYNGEE. The V gene lost 4 bases and the J gene lost 1 base, with 11 bases spanning the gap. The CDR3 is 14 amino acids. The CDR3 spells CASSTPGVNYGYTF. The CDR3 nucleotides are TGTGCCAGCAGCACGCCAGGGGTTAACTATGGCTACACCTTC. Full variable domain (missing parts from reference TRBV9 and TRBJ1-2): DSGVTQTPKHLITATGQRVTLRCSPRSGDLSVYWYQQSLDQGLQFLIQYYNGEERAKGNILERFSAQQFPDLHSELNLSSLELGDSALYFCASSTPGVNYGYTFGSGTRLTVV.